Below are 17 T cell receptor beta chains sequenced from a single sample in a study of cytomegalovirus exposure and HLA in healthy donors. The PCR ran on 60 Vbeta and 13 Jbeta primers. Method: immunoSEQ multiplex PCR; TCRdb's copy keeps in-frame clones and lacks some. Here the sample spans about 130,000 clones, more than 80% being singletons. Sequencing was performed on PBMCs. These receptor sequences come from a woman in her thirties or forties in good health and CMV-seropositive.

V gene TRBV15 combines with J gene TRBJ2-3; D is ambiguous. The ends were cut back, 0 bases at V and 5 bases at J, with 9 bases in the middle. Looked up from germline, CDR1 is LNHNV and CDR2 is YYDKDF (reference sequence). The CDR3 loop spans 14 amino acids. The CDR3 here is CATSRDEAIDTQYF. DNA of the CDR3: TGTGCCACCAGCAGAGATGAGGCGATAGATACGCAGTATTTT.

The chain joins TRBV12-5 to TRBJ1-3; no reliable D call. This CDR3 contains 17 residues. The V gene's germline CDR1 is LGHNT and CDR2 FRNRAP. V lost 4 bases, J lost 0 bases, and 16 bases lay in between. The chain's CDR3 is CASGSIVDWYSGNTIYF. The CDR3 nucleotides read TGTGCTAGTGGTTCCATCGTGGACTGGTACTCTGGAAACACCATATATTTT.

The V call is TRBV4-2, the J call TRBJ2-5, with TRBD2 identical over 11 bases. The length of the CDR3 is 18 residues. The V gene end was trimmed by 1 base and the J gene end by 5 bases; junction bases not matched to a gene: 12. Germline V gene data show CDR1 as LGHNA and CDR2 as YNFKEQ. CDR3 sequence: CASSQGTPIAGGLETQYF. The CDR3 DNA follows: TGTGCCAGCAGCCAAGGGACCCCTATAGCGGGAGGGCTGGAGACCCAGTACTTC.

The rearrangement uses TRBV19 and TRBJ2-7, with D possibly being TRBD1 (6 bases). Per the germline V gene, CDR1 is LNHDA and CDR2 is SQIVND (reference sequence). The V end was cut by 3 bases, the J end by 5 bases, with 14 bases between. The CDR3 covers 14 residues. CDR3 region: CASSIVDRSHEQYF. The CDR3 DNA reads as TGTGCCAGTAGTATCGTTGACAGGTCGCACGAGCAGTACTTC. Supplemented by reference TRBV19 and TRBJ2-7, the full variable domain reads DGGITQSPKYLFRKEGQNVTLSCEQNLNHDAMYWYRQDPGQGLRLIYYSQIVNDFQKGDIAEGYSVSREKKESFPLTVTSAQKNPTAFYLCASSIVDRSHEQYFGPGTRLTVT.

This chain connects TRBV7-2 to TRBJ2-2, with D maybe TRBD2 (6 bases). Trimming stripped 4 bases from V and 1 base from J, with 10 bases between. The CDR3 is 15 residues long. CDR1 and CDR2 (germline): SGHTA, FQGNSA. The CDR3 reads CASSSPGLNTGELFF. For the CDR3, the DNA is TGTGCCAGCAGCTCCCCGGGACTGAACACCGGGGAGCTGTTTTTT.

This chain links TRBV2 with TRBJ2-1; 9 nucleotides line up with TRBD2. CDR3 length equals 15 residues. Unmatched junction bases numbered 16, after V lost 10 bases and J lost 9 bases. Germline V gene data show CDR1 as SNHLY and CDR2 as FYNNEI. CDR3 region: CATNLRTSAFGEQFF. The CDR3 DNA reads TGTGCCACCAACCTTAGGACTAGCGCCTTCGGTGAGCAGTTCTTC.

This clone was seen once. The chain uses TRBV5-1 and TRBJ2-6; D ambiguous. The length of the CDR3 is 16 residues. Germline V gene sequence: CDR1 SGHRS, CDR2 YFSETQ. The V end was cut by 0 bases, the J end by 3 bases, with 10 bases between. The CDR3 reads CASSLDTGVGANVLTF. DNA for the CDR3: TGCGCCAGCAGCTTGGACACGGGTGTTGGGGCCAACGTCCTGACTTTC. The full variable domain, with the rest looked up from reference TRBV5-1 and TRBJ2-6, is KAGVTQTPRYLIKTRGQQVTLSCSPISGHRSVSWYQQTPGQGLQFLFEYFSETQRNKGNFPGRFSGRQFSNSRSEMNVSTLELGDSALYLCASSLDTGVGANVLTFGAGSRLTVL.

This rearrangement joins TRBV6-4 to TRBJ1-4; maybe TRBD1 (5 bases). Germline CDR1 and CDR2: MRHNA and SNTAGT. The CDR3 length is 15 residues. V was shortened by 0 bases and J by 8 bases, with 13 bases between the two germline ends. CDR3 coding DNA: TGTGCCAGCAGTGACTCCGGGGCAGCGGGGGAAAAACTGTTTTTT. Translation: CASSDSGAAGEKLFF.

The chain carries TRBV29-1 and TRBJ2-5, with a possible D match to TRBD1 (5 bases). This CDR3 is 14 amino acids long. With 0 bases removed from V and 2 bases from J, the gap between germline ends came to 10 bases. The germline V gene encodes CDR1 SQVTM and CDR2 ANQGSEA. The DNA for the CDR3 is TGCAGCGTTGAAGATCAGGGCAGACAAGAGACCCAGTACTTC. Translated: CSVEDQGRQETQYF.

V gene TRBV21-1 combines with J gene TRBJ1-5; TRBD1 is taken as the D call from the table, unchecked against the DNA. TRBV21-1 is a pseudogene locus. The CDR3 is made up of 14 amino acids. CDR3 coding DNA: TGTGCCAGCAGCAGGGACAGGGGTTCACAGCCCCAGCATTTT. Amino acids: CASSRDRGSQPQHF.

The V call is TRBV7-2, the J call TRBJ2-3, with 7 bases fitting TRBD1. Germline-derived CDR1 and CDR2 are SGHTA and FQGNSA. This CDR3 has 16 residues. V lost 3 bases, J lost 1 base, and 7 bases stayed unmatched. The CDR3 bases are TGTGCCAGCAGCTTTCCTCGGGACAGTCGCACAGATACGCAGTATTTT. Residues: CASSFPRDSRTDTQYF.

This rearrangement joins TRBV28 to TRBJ2-5; weak D call: TRBD2 (5 bases). Trimming shortened V by 4 bases and J by 5 bases, and 8 bases separated the two germline ends. Germline CDR1 MDHEN, CDR2 SYDVKM. The CDR3 runs 12 residues. The CDR3 is CASSSGKETQYF. Written as DNA, the CDR3 is TGTGCCAGCAGTTCGGGGAAGGAGACCCAGTACTTC.

This chain links TRBV5-8 with TRBJ1-2; D is ambiguous. Germline assignment: CDR1 SGHTS and CDR2 YDEGEE. The CDR3 consists of 15 residues. The V and J ends lost 0 bases and 2 bases respectively, with 11 bases between them. This CDR3 is CASSLVHSPNYGYTF. As DNA, the CDR3 is TGTGCCAGCAGCTTGGTTCACAGCCCGAACTATGGCTACACCTTC.

The chain uses TRBV5-1 and TRBJ1-6, with D tentatively TRBD1 (5 bases). The V end lost 3 bases, the J end lost 6 bases, and 7 bases lay between the germline ends. There are 13 residues in the CDR3. The germline gives CDR1 SGHRS, CDR2 YFSETQ. Here the CDR3 reads CASSSGGNSPLHF. The CDR3, as DNA: TGCGCCAGCAGCTCCGGGGGTAATTCACCCCTCCACTTT.

The genes are TRBV5-4 and TRBJ2-5; D uncertain. This CDR3 contains 17 residues. The germline CDR1 and CDR2 sequences are SGHNT and YYREEE (reference sequence). V was clipped by 0 bases and J by 6 bases, with 21 bases between them. The CDR3 here is CASSLGSRGTDLKTQYF. In nucleotides, the CDR3 is TGTGCCAGCAGCTTGGGGTCCCGCGGCACGGATTTAAAGACCCAGTACTTC.

In its sample, this clone was seen once. The V gene is TRBV29-1, the J gene TRBJ1-1, with unresolved D. The germline V gene encodes CDR1 SQVTM and CDR2 ANQGSEA. The CDR3 has 12 residues. The V gene lost 1 base and the J gene lost 11 bases, with 14 bases spanning the gap. For the CDR3, the DNA is TGCAGCGTTGAAGTTCGCGGCCCGAGGGCTTTCTTT. Amino acids: CSVEVRGPRAFF.

The chain links TRBV5-6 to TRBJ1-2, with unresolved D. This CDR3 has 13 amino acids. The germline CDR1 and CDR2 sequences are SGHDT and YYEEEE. Trimming removed 5 bases from V and 4 bases from J, with 12 bases in between. The CDR3 here is CASRGAGSYGYTF. As DNA, the CDR3 is TGTGCCAGCAGGGGTGCGGGGAGCTATGGCTACACCTTC. The full variable domain, completed using reference TRBV5-6 and TRBJ1-2, is DAGVTQSPTHLIKTRGQQVTLRCSPKSGHDTVSWYQQALGQGPQFIFQYYEEEERQRGNFPDRFSGHQFPNYSSELNVNALLLGDSALYLCASRGAGSYGYTFGSGTRLTVV.